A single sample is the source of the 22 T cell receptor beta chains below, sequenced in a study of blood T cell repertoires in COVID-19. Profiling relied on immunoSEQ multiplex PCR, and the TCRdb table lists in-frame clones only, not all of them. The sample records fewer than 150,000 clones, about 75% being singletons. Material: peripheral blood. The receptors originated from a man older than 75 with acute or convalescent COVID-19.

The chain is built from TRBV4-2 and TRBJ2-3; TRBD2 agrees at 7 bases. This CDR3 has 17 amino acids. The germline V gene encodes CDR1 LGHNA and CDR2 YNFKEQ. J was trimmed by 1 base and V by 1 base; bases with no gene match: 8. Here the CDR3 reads CASSQAAGRGGTDTQYF. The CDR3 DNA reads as TGTGCCAGCAGCCAAGCCGCGGGACGGGGGGGCACAGATACGCAGTATTTT.

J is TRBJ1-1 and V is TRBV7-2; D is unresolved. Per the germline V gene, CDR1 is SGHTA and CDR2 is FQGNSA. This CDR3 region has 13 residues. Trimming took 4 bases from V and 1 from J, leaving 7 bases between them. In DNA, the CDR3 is TGTGCCAGCAGCTCTACAGAGAACACTGAAGCTTTCTTT. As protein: CASSSTENTEAFF.

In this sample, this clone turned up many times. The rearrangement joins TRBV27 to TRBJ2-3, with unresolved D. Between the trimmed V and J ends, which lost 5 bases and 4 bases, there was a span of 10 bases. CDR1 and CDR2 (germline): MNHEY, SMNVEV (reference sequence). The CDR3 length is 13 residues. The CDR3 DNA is TGTGCCAGCAGTCCCGCCCTAGCAGATACGCAGTATTTT. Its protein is CASSPALADTQYF.

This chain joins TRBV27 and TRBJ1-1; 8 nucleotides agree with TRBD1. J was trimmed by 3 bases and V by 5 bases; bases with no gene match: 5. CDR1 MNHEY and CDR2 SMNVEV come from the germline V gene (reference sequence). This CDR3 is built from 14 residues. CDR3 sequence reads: CASSPGTGYTEAFF. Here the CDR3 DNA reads TGTGCCAGCAGTCCGGGGACAGGTTACACTGAAGCTTTCTTT.

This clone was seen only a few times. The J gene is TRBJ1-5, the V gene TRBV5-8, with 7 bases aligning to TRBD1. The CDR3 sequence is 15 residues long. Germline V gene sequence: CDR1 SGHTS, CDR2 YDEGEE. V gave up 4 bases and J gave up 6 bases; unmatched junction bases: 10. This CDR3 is CASSPRTGGSQPQHF. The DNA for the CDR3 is TGTGCCAGCAGCCCACGGACAGGAGGAAGTCAGCCCCAGCATTTT.

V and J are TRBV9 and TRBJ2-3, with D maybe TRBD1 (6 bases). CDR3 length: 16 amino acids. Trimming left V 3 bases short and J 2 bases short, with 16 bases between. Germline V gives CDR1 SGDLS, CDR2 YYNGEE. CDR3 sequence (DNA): TGTGCCAGCAGCGCCGGGACACCCCTCCCCACAGATACGCAGTATTTT. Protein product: CASSAGTPLPTDTQYF.

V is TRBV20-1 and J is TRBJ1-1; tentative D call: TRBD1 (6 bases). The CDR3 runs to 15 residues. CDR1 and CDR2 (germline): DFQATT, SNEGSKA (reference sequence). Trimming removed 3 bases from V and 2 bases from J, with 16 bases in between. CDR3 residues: CSASVPGQSNTEAFF. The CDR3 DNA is TGCAGTGCTAGTGTTCCCGGACAGTCTAACACTGAAGCTTTCTTT.

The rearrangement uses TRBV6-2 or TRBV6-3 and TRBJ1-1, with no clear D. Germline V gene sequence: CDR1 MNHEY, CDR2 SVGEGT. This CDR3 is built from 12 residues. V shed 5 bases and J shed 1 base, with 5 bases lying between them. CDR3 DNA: TGTGCCAGCAGTCGGTCGAACACTGAAGCTTTCTTT. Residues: CASSRSNTEAFF.

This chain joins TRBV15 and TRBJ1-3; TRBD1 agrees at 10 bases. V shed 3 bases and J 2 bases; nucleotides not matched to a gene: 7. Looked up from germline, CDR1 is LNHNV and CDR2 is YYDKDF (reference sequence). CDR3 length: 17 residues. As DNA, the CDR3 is TGTGCCACCAGCAGCTACGGACAGGGGGTAACTGGAAACACCATATATTTT. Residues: CATSSYGQGVTGNTIYF.

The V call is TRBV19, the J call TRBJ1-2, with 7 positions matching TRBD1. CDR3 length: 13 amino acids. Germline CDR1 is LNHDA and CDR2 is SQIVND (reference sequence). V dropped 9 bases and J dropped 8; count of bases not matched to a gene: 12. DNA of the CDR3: TGTGCCAGCGGGGACAGCCGTTATGAGGGCTACACCTTC. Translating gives CASGDSRYEGYTF. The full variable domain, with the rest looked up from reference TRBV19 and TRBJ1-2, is DGGITQSPKYLFRKEGQNVTLSCEQNLNHDAMYWYRQDPGQGLRLIYYSQIVNDFQKGDIAEGYSVSREKKESFPLTVTSAQKNPTAFYLCASGDSRYEGYTFGSGTRLTVV.

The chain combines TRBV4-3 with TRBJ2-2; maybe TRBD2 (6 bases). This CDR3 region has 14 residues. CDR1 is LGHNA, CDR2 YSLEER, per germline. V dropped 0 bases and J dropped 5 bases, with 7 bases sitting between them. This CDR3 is CASSQDRGTGELFF. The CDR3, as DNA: TGCGCCAGCAGCCAAGACCGGGGGACCGGGGAGCTGTTTTTT.

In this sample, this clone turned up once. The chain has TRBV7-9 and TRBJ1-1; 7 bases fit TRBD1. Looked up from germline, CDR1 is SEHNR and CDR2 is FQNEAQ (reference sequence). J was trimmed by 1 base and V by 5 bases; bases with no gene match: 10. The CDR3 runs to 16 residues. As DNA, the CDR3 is TGTGCCAGCAGCCAGACAGGGTTGATTGAGAACACTGAAGCTTTCTTT. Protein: CASSQTGLIENTEAFF.

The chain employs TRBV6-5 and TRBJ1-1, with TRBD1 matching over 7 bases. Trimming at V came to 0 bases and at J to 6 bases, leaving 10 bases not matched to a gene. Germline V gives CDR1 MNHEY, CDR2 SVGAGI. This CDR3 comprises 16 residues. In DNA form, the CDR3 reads TGTGCCAGCAGTTACTCTTTGGGACAGCGGGGGGCTGAAGCTTTCTTT. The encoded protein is CASSYSLGQRGAEAFF.

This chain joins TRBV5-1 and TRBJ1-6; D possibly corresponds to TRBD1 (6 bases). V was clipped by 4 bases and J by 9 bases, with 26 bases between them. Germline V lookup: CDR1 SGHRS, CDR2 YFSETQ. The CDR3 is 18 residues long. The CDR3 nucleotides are TGCGCCAGCAGCCTAAGGGCGAGGGGGGGCGATCGGCCTTCACCCCTCCACTTT. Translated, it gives CASSLRARGGDRPSPLHF.

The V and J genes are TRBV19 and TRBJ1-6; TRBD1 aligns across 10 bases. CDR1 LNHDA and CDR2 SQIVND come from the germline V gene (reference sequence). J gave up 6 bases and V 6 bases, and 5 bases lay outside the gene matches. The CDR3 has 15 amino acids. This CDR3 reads CASSLGTGVNSPLHF. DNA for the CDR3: TGTGCCAGTAGCCTAGGGACAGGGGTTAATTCACCCCTCCACTTT.

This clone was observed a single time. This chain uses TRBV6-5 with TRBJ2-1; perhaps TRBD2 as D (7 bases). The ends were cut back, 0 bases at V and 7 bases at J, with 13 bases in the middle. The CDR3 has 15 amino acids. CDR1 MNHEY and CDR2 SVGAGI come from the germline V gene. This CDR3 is CASSYSGGGENEQFF. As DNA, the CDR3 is TGTGCCAGCAGTTACTCTGGAGGGGGGGAAAATGAGCAGTTCTTC.

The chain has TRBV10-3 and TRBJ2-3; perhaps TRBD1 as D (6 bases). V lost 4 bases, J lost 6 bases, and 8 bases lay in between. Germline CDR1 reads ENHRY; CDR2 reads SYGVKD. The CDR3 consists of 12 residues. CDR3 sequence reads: CAISGRGDTQYF. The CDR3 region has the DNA TGTGCCATCAGTGGCAGGGGTGATACGCAGTATTTT.

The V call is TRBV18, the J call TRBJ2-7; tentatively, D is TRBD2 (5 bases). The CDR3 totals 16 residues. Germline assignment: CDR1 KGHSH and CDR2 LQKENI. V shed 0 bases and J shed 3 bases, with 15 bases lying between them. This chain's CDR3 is CASSPPGQAGGYEQYF. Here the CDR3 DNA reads TGTGCCAGCTCACCACCGGGCCAGGCAGGAGGCTACGAGCAGTACTTC.

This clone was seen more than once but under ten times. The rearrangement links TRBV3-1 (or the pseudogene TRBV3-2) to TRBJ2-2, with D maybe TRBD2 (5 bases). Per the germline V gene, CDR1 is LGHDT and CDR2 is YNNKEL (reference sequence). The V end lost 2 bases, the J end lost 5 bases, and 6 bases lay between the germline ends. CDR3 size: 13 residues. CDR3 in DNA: TGTGCCAGCAGCCAACAGCGGACCGGGGAGCTGTTTTTT. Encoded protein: CASSQQRTGELFF.

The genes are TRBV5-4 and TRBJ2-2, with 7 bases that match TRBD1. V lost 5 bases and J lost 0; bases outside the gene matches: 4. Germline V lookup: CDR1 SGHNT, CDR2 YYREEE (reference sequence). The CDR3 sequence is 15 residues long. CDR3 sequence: CASRPGGSNTGELFF. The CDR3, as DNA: TGTGCCAGCAGGCCAGGGGGATCGAACACCGGGGAGCTGTTTTTT.

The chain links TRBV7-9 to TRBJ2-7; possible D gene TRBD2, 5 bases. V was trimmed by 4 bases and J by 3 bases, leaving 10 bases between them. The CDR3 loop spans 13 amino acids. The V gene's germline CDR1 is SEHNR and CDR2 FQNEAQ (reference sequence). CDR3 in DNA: TGTGCCAGCAGCTCCGGACGGGGCTACGAGCAGTACTTC. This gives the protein CASSSGRGYEQYF.

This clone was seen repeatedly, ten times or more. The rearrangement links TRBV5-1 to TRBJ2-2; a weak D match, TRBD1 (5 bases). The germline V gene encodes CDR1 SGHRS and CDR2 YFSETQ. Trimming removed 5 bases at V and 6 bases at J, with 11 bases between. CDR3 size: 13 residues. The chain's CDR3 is CASRDTKAGELFF. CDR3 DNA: TGCGCCAGCAGGGACACAAAGGCCGGGGAGCTGTTTTTT. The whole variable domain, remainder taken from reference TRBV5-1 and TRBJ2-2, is KAGVTQTPRYLIKTRGQQVTLSCSPISGHRSVSWYQQTPGQGLQFLFEYFSETQRNKGNFPGRFSGRQFSNSRSEMNVSTLELGDSALYLCASRDTKAGELFFGEGSRLTVL.